Below are 15 T cell receptor beta chains sequenced from a single sample in a study of cytomegalovirus exposure and HLA in healthy donors. In the PCR, 60 Vbeta and 13 Jbeta primers were used. Profiling relied on immunoSEQ multiplex PCR, and the TCRdb table lists in-frame clones only, not all of them. The sample yields tens of thousands of clones, 78% seen once. Sequencing was done on a sample of PBMCs. The receptors stem from a female donor in good health and CMV-seronegative.

V is TRBV6-1 and J is TRBJ2-5; 8 nucleotides line up with TRBD1. CDR1 and CDR2 (germline): MNHNS, SASEGT. There are 14 residues in the CDR3. J lost 3 bases, V lost 3 bases, and 3 bases had no gene match. Written as DNA, the CDR3 is TGTGCCAGCAGTGATGCGGACAGGGAAGAGACCCAGTACTTC. This encodes CASSDADREETQYF.

V and J are TRBV27 and TRBJ1-6, with D unresolved. Germline V lookup: CDR1 MNHEY, CDR2 SMNVEV (reference sequence). Trimming took off 2 bases at V and 8 bases at J, with 10 bases between the two ends. This CDR3 has 14 amino acids. The CDR3 DNA is TGTGCCAGCAGTTTACGCGCGGGAGATTCACCCCTCCACTTT. As protein: CASSLRAGDSPLHF.

The V and J genes are TRBV2 and TRBJ1-5; 12 bases line up with TRBD1. CDR1 is SNHLY, CDR2 FYNNEI, per germline. J gave up 9 bases and V 9 bases, and 3 bases lay outside the gene matches. The CDR3 sequence is 12 residues long. This CDR3 reads CARGTGGTPQHF. The DNA for the CDR3 is TGTGCCAGAGGGACAGGGGGCACGCCCCAGCATTTT.

The chain has TRBV5-4 and TRBJ2-6; D possibly corresponds to TRBD1 (6 bases). The CDR3 consists of 16 residues. Germline loops: CDR1 SGHNT, CDR2 YYREEE (reference sequence). Trimming took off 4 bases at V and 4 bases at J, with 15 bases between the two ends. CDR3 bases: TGTGCCAGCAGCACAATAGGGGGTTCCGGGGCCAACGTCCTGACTTTC. Translated, it gives CASSTIGGSGANVLTF.

Concerning this clone: One end of the junction is discordant with germline, which a read error may explain. Written as DNA, the CDR3 is TGTGCCAGCAGCTTGGGACAGATGAATGAAAGACTGTTTTTT. Its translation is CASSLGQMNERLFF. V gene TRBV5-8 combines with J gene TRBJ1-4, with D perhaps TRBD1 (5 bases). Germline V gives CDR1 SGHTS, CDR2 YDEGEE. This CDR3 has 14 amino acids.

Concerning this clone itself: Other DNA sequences from this sample encode an identical CDR3 as well. This rearrangement joins TRBV7-9 to TRBJ2-3; tentative D call: TRBD1 (6 bases). The V gene lost 0 bases and the J gene lost 5 bases, with 15 bases spanning the gap. CDR1 is SEHNR, CDR2 FQNEAQ, per germline (reference sequence). This CDR3 comprises 16 residues. The CDR3 loop is CASSLALGQSLDTQYF. The DNA for the CDR3 is TGTGCCAGCAGCTTAGCGTTGGGACAAAGTCTAGATACGCAGTATTTT.

The chain recombines TRBV5-6 with TRBJ1-5; 8 bases match TRBD1. Germline V CDR1 and CDR2: SGHDT, YYEEEE. The CDR3 consists of 16 residues. The junction had 8 bases not matched to a gene; V was cut back by 4 bases and J by 2 bases. The CDR3 DNA reads as TGTGCCAGCAGCCCAGGGGGCCCTGTGGGCAATCAGCCCCAGCATTTT. It specifies CASSPGGPVGNQPQHF.

The chain carries TRBV7-9 and TRBJ2-7; 11 bases fit TRBD2. The ends lost 5 bases at V and 6 bases at J; junction bases unmatched: 9. Germline V CDR1 and CDR2: SEHNR, FQNEAQ (reference sequence). The CDR3 is 15 amino acids. CDR3 region: CASSLRTSGGFEQYF. CDR3 in DNA: TGTGCCAGCAGCCTAAGAACTAGCGGGGGTTTCGAGCAGTACTTC.

With regard to this clone: At one of its ends the junction is not consistent with the germline gene, which may arise from a read error. The V and J genes are TRBV7-7 and TRBJ2-2, with D perhaps matching TRBD2 (7 bases). The CDR3 length is 16 residues. Germline assignment: CDR1 SSHAT and CDR2 FNYEAQ (reference sequence). In DNA, the CDR3 is TGTGCTAGCAGCCAATCAAGGGGGGGGGCCGCCGGGGAGCTGTTTTTT. Amino acids: CASSQSRGGAAGELFF. The variable domain in full, with the rest retrieved from reference TRBV7-7 and TRBJ2-2, is GAGVSQSPRYKVTKRGQDVTLRCDPISSHATLYWYQQALGQGPEFLTYFNYEAQPDKSGLPSDRFSAERPEGSISTLTIQRTEQRDSAMYRCASSQSRGGAAGELFFGEGSRLTVL.

The chain has TRBV19 and TRBJ1-1; D gene unclear. V was pared by 3 bases and J by 0 bases, with 11 bases between. Germline CDR1 is LNHDA and CDR2 is SQIVND (reference sequence). This CDR3 is 15 amino acids long. CDR3 region: CASSIGGQLNTEAFF. The CDR3 DNA reads as TGTGCCAGTAGTATTGGAGGGCAGTTGAACACTGAAGCTTTCTTT.

The chain combines TRBV6-5 with TRBJ1-2; 10 bases are a match to TRBD1. V shed 4 bases, J shed 3 bases, and the junction held 8 bases outside the gene matches. There are 16 residues in the CDR3. Germline V gene lookup returns CDR1 MNHEY and CDR2 SVGAGI. The DNA for the CDR3 is TGTGCCAGCAGTTCACGTCCCGGGACAGGGGACTATGGCTACACCTTC. Protein sequence: CASSSRPGTGDYGYTF.

The chain joins TRBV11-3 to TRBJ2-1; D gene uncertain. CDR1 is SGHNT, CDR2 YENEEA, per germline. With 0 bases removed from V and 5 bases from J, the gap between germline ends came to 11 bases. The CDR3 loop spans 15 amino acids. CDR3 residues: CASSLDVLPNNEQFF. For the CDR3, the DNA is TGTGCCAGCAGCTTAGATGTTCTACCTAACAATGAGCAGTTCTTC.

V gene TRBV9 combines with J gene TRBJ1-2; unclear D gene. Trimming pared 3 bases from V and 4 bases from J, leaving 16 bases between. Germline CDR1 is SGDLS and CDR2 is YYNGEE. This CDR3 comprises 15 residues. CDR3 coding DNA: TGTGCCAGCAGCGCCCTCGTGACACTTTCCTATGGCTACACCTTC. Translated, it gives CASSALVTLSYGYTF.

This rearrangement joins TRBV6-1 to TRBJ1-5; a possible D gene is TRBD1 (5 bases). With 4 bases removed from V and 1 base from J, the gap between germline ends came to 8 bases. The CDR3 length is 14 residues. Germline V gene data show CDR1 as MNHNS and CDR2 as SASEGT. The CDR3 sequence is CASSGQISNQPQHF. The CDR3 DNA is TGTGCCAGCAGTGGACAGATCAGCAATCAGCCCCAGCATTTT.

The chain employs TRBV25-1 and TRBJ1-5; perhaps TRBD1 as D (5 bases). Trimming left V 4 bases short and J 9 bases short, with 7 bases between. CDR3 length: 11 residues. Germline-derived CDR1 and CDR2 are MGHDK and SYGVNS. The CDR3 protein is CASSAGGPQHF. Here the CDR3 DNA reads TGTGCCAGCAGTGCCGGGGGGCCCCAGCATTTT.